These 20 T cell receptor beta chains were sequenced from one sample in a study of shared clonotypes between healthy human individuals. Libraries were prepared by immunoSEQ multiplex PCR; TCRdb keeps only in-frame clonotypes and omits some of them. The sample consists of around 2.1 million clones, 85% to 95% of them appearing once. Naive CD8 populations comprised CD45RO-negative cells positively selected for CCR7, excluding terminally differentiated effector memory CD45RA+ cells. The material sequenced was naive CD8+ T cells from PBMCs. Source of these receptors: a man aged 18 to 30 in good health. Some clones in this sample may be carry-over from other donors' samples.

The chain uses TRBV4-3 and TRBJ2-7; 7 bases align to TRBD1. The CDR3 consists of 15 residues. CDR1 and CDR2 (germline): LGHNA, YSLEER. The V gene end was trimmed by 0 bases and the J gene end by 3 bases; junction bases not matched to a gene: 5. The chain's CDR3 is CASSQERQGYYEQYF. The CDR3 DNA reads as TGCGCCAGCAGCCAAGAGAGACAGGGTTACTACGAGCAGTACTTC.

The V call is TRBV19, the J call TRBJ2-1; D perhaps matches TRBD2 (6 bases). Looked up from germline, CDR1 is LNHDA and CDR2 is SQIVND (reference sequence). V was clipped by 10 bases and J by 7 bases, with 17 bases between them. The CDR3 spans 13 residues. CDR3 in amino acids: CATRETGDNEQFF. DNA for the CDR3: TGTGCCACCCGGGAGACGGGAGATAATGAGCAGTTCTTC.

V is TRBV27 and J is TRBJ1-2, with D possibly matching TRBD1 (6 bases). In germline, CDR1 is MNHEY, CDR2 SMNVEV (reference sequence). This CDR3 spans 14 amino acids. The ends were cut back, 6 bases at V and 0 bases at J, with 11 bases in the middle. CDR3 nucleotides: TGTGCCAGCAGCCTACAGGGATCTAACTATGGCTACACCTTC. It codes for CASSLQGSNYGYTF.

This chain links TRBV19 with TRBJ2-3, with TRBD2 matching 7 bases. CDR1 is LNHDA, CDR2 SQIVND, per germline (reference sequence). Trimming took 5 bases from V and 2 from J; bases not matched to a gene: 7. This CDR3 has 15 residues. The chain's CDR3 is CASSATRGSTDTQYF. As DNA, the CDR3 is TGTGCCAGTAGTGCCACGCGGGGGTCCACAGATACGCAGTATTTT. Looking up the rest from reference TRBV19 and TRBJ2-3 gives the full variable domain: DGGITQSPKYLFRKEGQNVTLSCEQNLNHDAMYWYRQDPGQGLRLIYYSQIVNDFQKGDIAEGYSVSREKKESFPLTVTSAQKNPTAFYLCASSATRGSTDTQYFGPGTRLTVL.

V and J are TRBV6-1 and TRBJ1-4; D is unresolved. Germline CDR1 MNHNS, CDR2 SASEGT. V was shortened by 2 bases and J by 10 bases, with 8 bases between the two germline ends. The CDR3 is 12 amino acids. The CDR3 DNA reads as TGTGCCAGCAGTGAACCGGCCCTAAAACTGTTTTTT. Its translation is CASSEPALKLFF.

This chain joins TRBV9 and TRBJ2-6; TRBD2 agrees at 7 bases. V lost 3 bases, J lost 2 bases, and 14 bases stayed unmatched. Germline values: CDR1 SGDLS, CDR2 YYNGEE. The CDR3 extends over 19 amino acids. CDR3 region: CASSDAGVTTPPGANVLTF. CDR3 bases: TGTGCCAGCAGCGATGCGGGGGTAACCACCCCCCCTGGGGCCAACGTCCTGACTTTC.

The rearrangement joins TRBV7-9 to TRBJ2-1; 10 nucleotides match TRBD2. Germline CDR1 and CDR2: SEHNR and FQNEAQ (reference sequence). The CDR3 is made up of 17 amino acids. With 5 bases clipped from V and 1 base from J, the junction kept 8 bases outside the gene matches. The CDR3 reads CASSPRVSGGSYNEQFF. DNA of the CDR3: TGTGCCAGCAGCCCGCGGGTTAGCGGGGGGTCCTACAATGAGCAGTTCTTC.

The chain links TRBV27 to TRBJ2-2; unclear D gene. V lost 3 bases to trimming and J lost 5 bases, with 16 bases between them. Germline loops: CDR1 MNHEY, CDR2 SMNVEV (reference sequence). CDR3 length equals 16 residues. CDR3 DNA: TGTGCCAGCAGTTTCATCATGACTCTTTGGACCGGGGAGCTGTTTTTT. It codes for CASSFIMTLWTGELFF.

The J gene is TRBJ2-6, the V gene TRBV27; possible D gene TRBD2, 6 bases. Trimming removed 1 base from V and 0 bases from J, with 16 bases in between. Germline lookup yields CDR1 MNHEY and CDR2 SMNVEV (reference sequence). CDR3 size: 19 residues. The CDR3 DNA reads TGTGCCAGCAGTTTATATCCCCCGGGACTTACCTCTGGGGCCAACGTCCTGACTTTC. Translating gives CASSLYPPGLTSGANVLTF.

The J gene is TRBJ2-7, the V gene TRBV5-1; D possibly corresponds to TRBD1 (5 bases). In germline, CDR1 is SGHRS, CDR2 YFSETQ. The CDR3 extends over 15 amino acids. Trimming pared 1 base from V and 2 bases from J, leaving 13 bases between. The CDR3 is CASSLLAQGTYEQYF. CDR3 coding DNA: TGCGCCAGCAGCTTGTTGGCCCAGGGAACCTACGAGCAGTACTTC. The whole variable domain, filled in from reference TRBV5-1 and TRBJ2-7, reads KAGVTQTPRYLIKTRGQQVTLSCSPISGHRSVSWYQQTPGQGLQFLFEYFSETQRNKGNFPGRFSGRQFSNSRSEMNVSTLELGDSALYLCASSLLAQGTYEQYFGPGTRLTVT.

V and J are TRBV4-3 and TRBJ2-7; no definite D call. The V end lost 1 base, the J end lost 2 bases, and 15 bases lay between the germline ends. The germline V gene encodes CDR1 LGHNA and CDR2 YSLEER. The CDR3 is made up of 16 amino acids. CDR3: CASSQVEDPTTYEQYF. Written as DNA, the CDR3 is TGCGCCAGCAGCCAAGTTGAGGACCCTACGACCTACGAGCAGTACTTC.

Of note for this clone: Other DNA sequences from this sample encode an identical CDR3 as well. This chain connects TRBV13 to TRBJ1-5; maybe TRBD1 (5 bases). Trimming took off 3 bases at V and 1 base at J, with 7 bases between the two ends. Germline CDR1 PRHDT, CDR2 FYEKMQ (reference sequence). This CDR3 has 14 amino acids. In DNA form, the CDR3 reads TGTGCCAGCAGCTTTGGGGGGAGCAATCAGCCCCAGCATTTT. Residues: CASSFGGSNQPQHF.

This chain joins TRBV9 and TRBJ1-4, with D unresolved. Trimming removed 0 bases from V and 0 bases from J, with 12 bases in between. Germline V lookup: CDR1 SGDLS, CDR2 YYNGEE. The CDR3 length is 17 residues. For the CDR3, the DNA is TGTGCCAGCAGCGTAGCTTCGGCAGCCGCAACTAATGAAAAACTGTTTTTT. It specifies CASSVASAAATNEKLFF.

This clone was counted only a few times. V and J are TRBV7-9 and TRBJ1-1; the D gene is possibly TRBD1 (5 bases). Per germline, CDR1 SEHNR and CDR2 FQNEAQ (reference sequence). The V end lost 8 bases, the J end lost 2 bases, and 12 bases lay between the germline ends. This CDR3 region has 13 residues. DNA for the CDR3: TGTGCCAGCTCGCAGGGCTTCAACACTGAAGCTTTCTTT. It specifies CASSQGFNTEAFF.

This clone was observed a few times. The rearrangement joins TRBV7-3 to TRBJ2-1, with 8 bases that match TRBD1. This CDR3 is 14 amino acids long. Germline V gives CDR1 SGHTA, CDR2 FQGTGA. V lost 2 bases to trimming and J lost 9 bases; unmatched junction nucleotides: 6. DNA for the CDR3: TGTGCCAGCAGCTTACGCCAGGGGGCGACTGAGCAGTTCTTC. Translation gives CASSLRQGATEQFF.

This chain uses TRBV19 with TRBJ2-2; either TRBD1 or TRBD2 may fit D (5 bases each). The CDR3 totals 14 residues. V was pared by 9 bases and J by 5 bases, with 16 bases between. From germline, CDR1 is LNHDA and CDR2 SQIVND (reference sequence). Here the CDR3 reads CASTRERGTGELFF. Written as DNA, the CDR3 is TGTGCCAGCACCAGGGAGCGCGGGACCGGGGAGCTGTTTTTT.

The rearrangement joins TRBV14 to TRBJ2-2, with 7 positions matching TRBD2. The CDR3 has 20 amino acids. Trimming at V came to 0 bases and at J to 3 bases, leaving 16 bases not matched to a gene. Germline V gives CDR1 SGHDN, CDR2 FVKESK. For the CDR3, the DNA is TGTGCCAGCAGCCAAGATGGCAGGGAGGGAAAGGCTTTGTACACCGGGGAGCTGTTTTTT. Amino acid sequence: CASSQDGREGKALYTGELFF.

There are a few counts of this clone. This chain connects TRBV7-9 to TRBJ1-1; possible D gene TRBD1, 5 bases. Germline V gene lookup returns CDR1 SEHNR and CDR2 FQNEAQ (reference sequence). With 4 bases removed from V and 0 bases from J, the gap between germline ends came to 21 bases. The CDR3 spans 18 residues. CDR3 nucleotides: TGTGCCAGCAGCTCCAAAAGGGGAACGGAAACTTTGAACACTGAAGCTTTCTTT. Translating gives CASSSKRGTETLNTEAFF.

As concerns this clone: Other DNA variants within this sample encode the same CDR3. The CDR3 is CASSLNTGELFF. The CDR3 DNA is TGTGCCAGCAGCTTAAACACCGGGGAGCTGTTTTTT. This chain connects TRBV7-9 to TRBJ2-2; D remains ambiguous. This CDR3 has 12 residues. CDR1 SEHNR and CDR2 FQNEAQ come from the germline V gene (reference sequence). Trimming pared 2 bases from V and 2 bases from J, leaving 0 bases between.

The chain is built from TRBV28 and TRBJ1-2, with D possibly being TRBD1 (5 bases). The germline gives CDR1 MDHEN, CDR2 SYDVKM. V lost 2 bases and J lost 4, with 11 bases in between. This CDR3 is built from 14 residues. This CDR3 is CASSLSHGGYGYTF. CDR3 sequence (DNA): TGTGCCAGCAGTTTAAGTCATGGGGGCTATGGCTACACCTTC.